This TCR beta chain was obtained from a study of cytomegalovirus exposure and HLA in healthy donors. Study background: An earlier analysis found roughly 110 million unique TCR beta sequences from 200 million or so T cells. Study-wide findings and caveats: A classifier reportedly called cytomegalovirus status with high sensitivity and specificity.

Primers for the PCR totalled 60 Vbeta and 13 Jbeta. Assay: immunoSEQ multiplex PCR; the TCRdb copy retains only in-frame clones and omits some. The table has around 75,000 clones, 70% to 80% seen once; the top ten hold more than 2.5%. Comment on this clone: The antigen is unknown.

Nominally healthy donors were sampled, though unrecorded immune exposures were likely. Sequencing was performed on PBMCs. The source is a man between 18 and 35 years old in good health and CMV-seronegative.

In DNA form, the CDR3 reads TGTGCCAGCAGCTCCGGGACAGGGTCGTTTTCGAGCACCGGGGAGCTGTTTTTT. Protein: CASSSGTGSFSSTGELFF. The chain is built from TRBV11-2 and TRBJ2-2, with 9 positions matching TRBD1. From germline, CDR1 is SGHAT and CDR2 FQNNGV. The V segment lost 4 bases and the J segment 4 bases; nucleotides outside the gene matches: 13. This CDR3 spans 18 amino acids. The full variable domain, rest sourced from reference TRBV11-2 and TRBJ2-2, is EAGVAQSPRYKIIEKRQSVAFWCNPISGHATLYWYQQILGQGPKLLIQFQNNGVVDDSQLPKDRFSAERLKGVDSTLKIQPAKLEDSAVYLCASSSGTGSFSSTGELFFGEGSRLTVL.